The source of this T cell receptor beta chain is a study of blood T cell repertoires in COVID-19. The CDR3 has 17 amino acids. V was pared by 0 bases and J by 7 bases, with 8 bases of the junction left unmatched. Germline V gene lookup returns CDR1 SGDLS and CDR2 YYNGEE. The table came from immunoSEQ multiplex PCR; TCRdb's copy has only in-frame clones and leaves some out. Here the sample spans 80,000 to 100,000 clones, approximately 74% being singletons. The sequence derives from a man aged 65-85 years with COVID-19, enrolled during active disease. The sample comprised peripheral blood. V gene TRBV9 combines with J gene TRBJ2-7, with 15 nucleotides matching TRBD2. The chain's CDR3 is CASSVGSGLAGGREQYF. CDR3 in DNA: TGTGCCAGCAGCGTAGGTAGCGGACTAGCGGGAGGGCGGGAGCAGTACTTC.